The clone carrying this TCR beta chain has only a few counts. The antigen remains unidentified. This specimen belongs to a study of beta chain features in type 1 diabetes. Expressed TCRB transcripts were sequenced, since all the RNA that had been isolated was reverse transcribed. Using immunoSEQ multiplex PCR, the repertoire was profiled, and TCRdb retains in-frame clones only, with some absent. The data hold some 150,000 clones, with more than 10% observed a single time. Every donor provided one heparinised blood draw, which averaged approximately 100 mL. Isolation of CD4+ naive, central memory, regulatory and stem cell-like memory cells was achieved by sorting via CD45RO/CCR7/CD25/CD127/CD95/CD27. Germline-derived CDR1 and CDR2 are SGDLS and YYNGEE. The V gene end was trimmed by 6 bases and the J gene end by 6 bases; junction bases not matched to a gene: 13. CDR3 size: 15 residues. Study-level findings and limits: A moderate, significant TCRB CDR3 shortening appeared in type 1 diabetes across four CD4+ subsets.

This TCR came from a man between 18 and 35 years old with type 1 diabetes. This chain joins TRBV9 and TRBJ1-1; TRBD1 aligns across 8 bases. Input material: central memory CD4+ T cells from blood. CDR3 protein: CASTSQTGEGPEAFF. CDR3 coding DNA: TGTGCCAGCACCTCACAGACAGGGGAAGGTCCTGAAGCTTTCTTT.